The clone carrying this T cell receptor beta chain was seen a handful of times. Its antigen is unidentified. These data are taken from a study of identical twins. Study-wide results and limits: With abundant cord blood beta clonotypes, insertions were fewer; memory repertoires showed no such pattern. Out-of-frame alpha sequences common to twins were enriched for low generation probability.

Through template switching, a universal primer site was introduced, and the cDNA contained unique molecular identifiers. TCRdb re-analysed the 5' RACE reads in MiXCR, keeping a single row per CDR3 protein. The repertoire holds roughly 350,000 distinct CDR3 sequences, with roughly an eighth as singletons. The CDR3 is 16 amino acids. With V trimmed by 1 base and J by 4 bases, 8 bases remained unmatched. Germline CDR1 LGHNA, CDR2 YNFKEQ. The sample also formed part of further work on yellow fever vaccine responses in identical twins.

The source is a woman between 18 and 29 years old in good health. J is TRBJ2-7 and V is TRBV4-2, with 9 bases aligning to TRBD1. Sequenced sample: CD8+ T cells sorted from blood. The CDR3 DNA reads as TGTGCCAGCAGCCAAGGTTCGGGACAGGGAGGATACGAGCAGTACTTC. Its protein product is CASSQGSGQGGYEQYF.